A single sample is the source of the 22 T cell receptor beta chains below, sequenced in a study of long-term antiretroviral therapy in people with HIV. At the survey level, the v3.0 immunoSEQ assay was run. Only in-frame clones appear in the TCRdb table, and some are missing; sequencing was by immunoSEQ multiplex PCR. The sample yields around 16,000 clones, roughly 94% seen once. The sample consisted of unsorted PBMCs, taken just under 6.5 years after starting antiretroviral therapy. The origin of the receptors is a woman aged 50 to 60 with HIV.

The chain uses TRBV7-2 and TRBJ1-2, with 7 bases that match TRBD1. Germline V gene data show CDR1 as SGHTA and CDR2 as FQGNSA. There are 14 residues in the CDR3. Losses at the gene ends were 4 bases for V and 6 bases for J; bases not matched to a gene: 8. This chain's CDR3 is CASSSYTGEDGYTF. The CDR3 DNA reads TGTGCCAGCAGCTCCTATACAGGGGAAGATGGCTACACCTTC.

The chain links TRBV28 to TRBJ2-7; tentatively, D is TRBD1 or TRBD2 (5 bases each). This CDR3 comprises 13 residues. Germline values: CDR1 MDHEN, CDR2 SYDVKM. Between the trimmed V and J ends, which lost 6 bases and 3 bases, there was a span of 12 bases. CDR3 sequence reads: CASSPGTLYEQYF. The DNA for the CDR3 is TGTGCCAGCAGCCCAGGGACGCTCTACGAGCAGTACTTC.

The chain joins TRBV4-2 to TRBJ2-3, with D perhaps TRBD1 or TRBD2 (5 bases each). CDR1 is LGHNA and CDR2 is YNFKEQ in the germline V gene. V dropped 4 bases and J dropped 0 bases, with 14 bases sitting between them. The CDR3 is made up of 16 amino acids. CDR3 in amino acids: CASSRFRDASTDTQYF. In nucleotides, the CDR3 is TGTGCCAGCAGCCGATTCAGGGACGCTAGCACAGATACGCAGTATTTT.

CDR3 amino acids: CASSYDTSEAFF. DNA for the CDR3: TGTGCCAGCAGTTATGACACCTCTGAAGCTTTCTTT. J is TRBJ1-1 and V is TRBV6-1; no firm D call. The V gene lost 5 bases and the J gene lost 6 bases, with 10 bases spanning the gap. CDR1 MNHNS and CDR2 SASEGT come from the germline V gene. The CDR3 extends over 12 amino acids.

The J gene is TRBJ1-3, the V gene TRBV30; no clear D gene. The V and J ends lost 5 bases and 0 bases respectively, with 8 bases between them. Germline CDR1 reads GTSNPN; CDR2 reads SVGIG (reference sequence). The CDR3 covers 13 residues. Here the CDR3 reads CAWAPSSGNTIYF. CDR3 sequence (DNA): TGTGCCTGGGCCCCCAGCTCTGGAAACACCATATATTTT.

This clone was seen just once. The V gene is TRBV27, the J gene TRBJ2-5; the D is unclear. V was cut by 0 bases and J by 5 bases, with 10 bases left in between. Looked up from germline, CDR1 is MNHEY and CDR2 is SMNVEV (reference sequence). The CDR3 length is 14 residues. CDR3 region: CASSLSSPRETQYF. In nucleotides, the CDR3 is TGTGCCAGCAGTTTATCCAGCCCACGGGAGACCCAGTACTTC.

Here the CDR3 reads CASTTGTGLLEQYF. CDR3 coding DNA: TGTGCCAGTACCACCGGGACAGGGCTTCTCGAGCAGTACTTC. This rearrangement joins TRBV7-6 to TRBJ2-7, with TRBD1 matching over 9 bases. CDR1 is SGHVS and CDR2 is FNYEAQ in the germline V gene. J lost 6 bases, V lost 9 bases, and 12 bases had no gene match. The CDR3 is 14 residues long.

The V and J genes are TRBV14 and TRBJ2-2; a weak D match, TRBD1 (6 bases). With 4 bases removed from V and 6 bases from J, the gap between germline ends came to 18 bases. The CDR3 sequence is 16 residues long. CDR1 SGHDN and CDR2 FVKESK come from the germline V gene. The CDR3 is CASSPWTDRSSGELFF. Written as DNA, the CDR3 is TGTGCCAGCAGCCCGTGGACAGACCGGAGTTCCGGGGAGCTGTTTTTT.

The chain couples TRBV6-5 to TRBJ2-3, with D perhaps matching TRBD2 (6 bases). V was pared by 6 bases and J by 1 base, with 11 bases between. The CDR3 contains 14 residues. Germline assignment: CDR1 MNHEY and CDR2 SVGAGI. The CDR3 nucleotides read TGTGCCAGCAGGACGGGACTCGGCACAGATACGCAGTATTTT. Its protein is CASRTGLGTDTQYF.

V usage is TRBV28 and J usage is TRBJ2-1; D might be TRBD1 or TRBD2, each matching 5 bases. Germline V gene sequence: CDR1 MDHEN, CDR2 SYDVKM. Trimming pared 6 bases from V and 4 bases from J, leaving 16 bases between. This CDR3 comprises 15 residues. The CDR3 DNA sequence: TGTGCCAGCAGCCCAGGGACCTACTCTTACAATGAGCAGTTCTTC. Translating it yields CASSPGTYSYNEQFF. The full variable domain, in which reference TRBV28 and TRBJ2-1 provide the parts outside the CDR3, is DVKVTQSSRYLVKRTGEKVFLECVQDMDHENMFWYRQDPGLGLRLIYFSYDVKMKEKGDIPEGYSVSREKKERFSLILESASTNQTSMYLCASSPGTYSYNEQFFGPGTRLTVL.

In nucleotides, the CDR3 is TGTGCCAGCAAAGGACAGCCGAACACTGAAGCTTTCTTT. This translates into CASKGQPNTEAFF. V usage is TRBV7-2 and J usage is TRBJ1-1, with D maybe TRBD1 (6 bases). Per the germline V gene, CDR1 is SGHTA and CDR2 is FQGNSA. This CDR3 comprises 13 residues. Between the trimmed V and J ends, which lost 7 bases and 1 base, there was a span of 10 bases. The full variable domain, rest sourced from reference TRBV7-2 and TRBJ1-1, is GAGVSQSPSNKVTEKGKDVELRCDPISGHTALYWYRQSLGQGLEFLIYFQGNSAPDKSGLPSDRFSAERTGGSVSTLTIQRTQQEDSAVYLCASKGQPNTEAFFGQGTRLTVV.

The genes are TRBV4-2 and TRBJ2-4, with D perhaps assigned TRBD1 or TRBD2 (5 bases each). Trimming pared 2 bases from V and 1 base from J, leaving 18 bases between. The CDR3 runs to 18 residues. The germline gives CDR1 LGHNA, CDR2 YNFKEQ. The chain's CDR3 is CASSQPDDWGMAKNIQYF. The CDR3 region has the DNA TGTGCCAGCAGCCAACCGGACGATTGGGGGATGGCCAAAAACATTCAGTACTTC.

This chain's CDR3 is CASRWGQANTEAFF. The DNA for the CDR3 is TGTGCCAGCAGGTGGGGACAGGCGAACACTGAAGCTTTCTTT. The chain links TRBV5-6 to TRBJ1-1, with TRBD1 matching over 8 bases. This CDR3 spans 14 amino acids. The ends lost 5 bases at V and 1 base at J; junction bases unmatched: 4. Germline V gene data show CDR1 as SGHDT and CDR2 as YYEEEE. Full variable domain (outside the CDR3, taken from reference TRBV5-6 and TRBJ1-1): DAGVTQSPTHLIKTRGQQVTLRCSPKSGHDTVSWYQQALGQGPQFIFQYYEEEERQRGNFPDRFSGHQFPNYSSELNVNALLLGDSALYLCASRWGQANTEAFFGQGTRLTVV.

The rearrangement joins TRBV19 to TRBJ1-1; 7 bases map to TRBD1. Trimming cost V 6 bases and J 0 bases; bases outside gene matches: 13. Germline lookup yields CDR1 LNHDA and CDR2 SQIVND (reference sequence). This CDR3 spans 17 amino acids. The CDR3 DNA is TGTGCCAGTAGCCTAAAACGGGACAGCCCCATGAACACTGAAGCTTTCTTT. Residues: CASSLKRDSPMNTEAFF.

This chain uses TRBV29-1 with TRBJ1-1, with D unresolved. Germline V gene sequence: CDR1 SQVTM, CDR2 ANQGSEA. This CDR3 region has 12 residues. V was cut by 4 bases and J by 2 bases, with 8 bases left in between. Here the CDR3 DNA reads TGCAGCGTTGTCGGGATAAACACTGAAGCTTTCTTT. It encodes CSVVGINTEAFF.

The V gene is TRBV7-7, the J gene TRBJ2-7; the match to TRBD2 covers 10 bases. The CDR3 loop spans 15 amino acids. V was clipped by 5 bases and J by 5 bases; unmatched bases: 9. The germline V gene has CDR1 SSHAT and CDR2 FNYEAQ (reference sequence). CDR3 DNA: TGTGCCAGCAGCCCTGGGGTAGCGGGAGGAGACGAGCAGTACTTC. Translated: CASSPGVAGGDEQYF.

This chain joins TRBV5-6 and TRBJ2-5; D unclear. The CDR3 is 14 residues long. Per the germline V gene, CDR1 is SGHDT and CDR2 is YYEEEE. Trimming left V 6 bases short and J 11 bases short, with 23 bases between. The CDR3 here is CASTQQYVQARQYF. CDR3 DNA sequence: TGTGCCAGCACACAACAATACGTTCAGGCTCGGCAGTACTTC.

The rearrangement links TRBV7-9 to TRBJ2-1; D possibly corresponds to TRBD2 (6 bases). This CDR3 comprises 13 residues. V was pared by 11 bases and J by 1 base, with 12 bases between. Germline V lookup: CDR1 SEHNR, CDR2 FQNEAQ (reference sequence). In DNA, the CDR3 is TGTGCCGCCCGGGAGTTTTCCTACAATGAGCAGTTCTTC. This sequence encodes CAAREFSYNEQFF.

This chain connects TRBV7-9 to TRBJ1-2; D remains unclear. Deletions cut 2 bases from V and 7 bases from J, with 5 bases between. The CDR3 is 11 amino acids. Germline assignment: CDR1 SEHNR and CDR2 FQNEAQ (reference sequence). CDR3 DNA: TGTGCCAGCAGCTTATCGGGTGGCTACACCTTC. Its translation: CASSLSGGYTF.

This chain links TRBV5-6 with TRBJ2-4; either TRBD1 or TRBD2 may supply D (5 bases each). The V gene lost 0 bases and the J gene lost 16 bases, with 23 bases spanning the gap. Germline values: CDR1 SGHDT, CDR2 YYEEEE. CDR3 size: 15 residues. The CDR3 sequence: CASSLDGTYPSLLYF. The DNA for the CDR3 is TGTGCCAGCAGCTTGGACGGGACCTACCCTTCCTTGCTATACTTC.

The chain employs TRBV7-9 and TRBJ1-1; a weak D match, TRBD1 (5 bases). This CDR3 has 16 amino acids. V gave up 2 bases and J gave up 3 bases, with 16 bases separating them. Per the germline V gene, CDR1 is SEHNR and CDR2 is FQNEAQ (reference sequence). CDR3 coding DNA: TGTGCCAGCAGCTTATCGGCGGGGGGGGTGGACACTGAAGCTTTCTTT. Protein: CASSLSAGGVDTEAFF.

This clone was seen a single time. V and J are TRBV5-5 and TRBJ2-5; maybe TRBD1 (6 bases). The CDR3 has 14 residues. Looked up from germline, CDR1 is SGHKS and CDR2 is YYEKEE (reference sequence). V lost 4 bases and J lost 4, with 14 bases in between. DNA for the CDR3: TGTGCCAGCAGCCGGACAGTTGAGGGAGAGACCCAGTACTTC. Its translation is CASSRTVEGETQYF.